One T cell receptor (beta chain) is described in this entry. This CDR3 is built from 15 residues. Germline lookup yields CDR1 MDHEN and CDR2 SYDVKM. Trimming took off 5 bases at V and 2 bases at J, with 12 bases between the two ends. The data were obtained in a study of blood T cell repertoires in COVID-19. The protocol was immunoSEQ multiplex PCR, while the TCRdb copy is restricted to in-frame clones and leaves out a portion. The sample holds 100,000 to 150,000 clones, about 86% seen once. V usage is TRBV28 and J usage is TRBJ2-2; TRBD1 might be the D (6 bases). Source material: peripheral blood. This sequence originates from a woman aged 45 to 65 with acute or convalescent COVID-19. The CDR3 DNA reads TGTGCCAGCAGTGATACAGGGCTTAACACCGGGGAGCTGTTTTTT. Amino acids: CASSDTGLNTGELFF. The entire variable domain, with the rest obtained from reference TRBV28 and TRBJ2-2, is as follows: DVKVTQSSRYLVKRTGEKVFLECVQDMDHENMFWYRQDPGLGLRLIYFSYDVKMKEKGDIPEGYSVSREKKERFSLILESASTNQTSMYLCASSDTGLNTGELFFGEGSRLTVL.